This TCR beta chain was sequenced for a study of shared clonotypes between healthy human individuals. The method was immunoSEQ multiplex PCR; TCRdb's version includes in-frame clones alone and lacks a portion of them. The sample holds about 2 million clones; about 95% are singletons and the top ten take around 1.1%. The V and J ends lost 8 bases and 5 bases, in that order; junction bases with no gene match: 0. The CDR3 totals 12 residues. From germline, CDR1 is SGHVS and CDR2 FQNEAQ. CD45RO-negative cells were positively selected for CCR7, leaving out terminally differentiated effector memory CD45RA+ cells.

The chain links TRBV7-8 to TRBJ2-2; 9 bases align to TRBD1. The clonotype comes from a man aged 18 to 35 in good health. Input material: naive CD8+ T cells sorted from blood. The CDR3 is CASDRGTGELFF. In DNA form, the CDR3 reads TGTGCCAGCGACAGGGGGACCGGGGAGCTGTTTTTT.